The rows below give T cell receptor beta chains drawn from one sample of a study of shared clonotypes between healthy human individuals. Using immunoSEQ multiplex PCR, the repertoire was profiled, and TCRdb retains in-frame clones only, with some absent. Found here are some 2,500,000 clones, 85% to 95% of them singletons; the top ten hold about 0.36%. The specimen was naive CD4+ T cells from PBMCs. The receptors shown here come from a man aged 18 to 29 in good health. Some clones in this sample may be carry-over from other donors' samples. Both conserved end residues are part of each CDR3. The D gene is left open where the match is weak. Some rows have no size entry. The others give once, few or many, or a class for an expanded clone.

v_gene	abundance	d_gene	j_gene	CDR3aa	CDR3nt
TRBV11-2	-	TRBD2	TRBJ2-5	CASSLDARASGKETQYF	TGTGCCAGCAGCTTAGACGCCCGGGCTAGCGGAAAAGAGACCCAGTACTTC
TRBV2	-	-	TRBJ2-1	CASKATLEQFF	TGTGCCAGCAAGGCGACACTCGAGCAGTTCTTC
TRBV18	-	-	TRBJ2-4	CASSPPSENIQYF	TGTGCCAGCTCACCACCTAGCGAAAACATTCAGTACTTC
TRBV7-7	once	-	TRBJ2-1	CASSLGANNEQFF	TGTGCCAGCAGCTTAGGGGCCAACAATGAGCAGTTCTTC
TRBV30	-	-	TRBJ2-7	CAWSFRSYEQYF	TGTGCCTGGAGTTTCCGGTCCTACGAGCAGTACTTC
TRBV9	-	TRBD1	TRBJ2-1	CASSTRTGGRDEQFF	TGTGCCAGCAGCACCCGGACAGGGGGCAGGGATGAGCAGTTCTTC
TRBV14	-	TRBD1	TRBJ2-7	CASSQPWTGQEQYF	TGTGCCAGCAGCCAACCGTGGACAGGGCAAGAGCAGTACTTC
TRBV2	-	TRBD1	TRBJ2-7	CASTPRRDSPNPVFEQYF	TGTGCCAGCACCCCTAGACGGGACAGCCCAAACCCTGTCTTCGAGCAGTACTTC
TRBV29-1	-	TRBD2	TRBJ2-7	CSVGPTGGIYEQYF	TGCAGCGTCGGGCCTACGGGAGGAATATACGAGCAGTACTTC
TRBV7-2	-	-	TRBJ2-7	CASSSKNGGRDEQYF	TGTGCCAGCAGCTCAAAAAATGGGGGGCGGGACGAGCAGTACTTC
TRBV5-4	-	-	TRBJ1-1	CASSLYDLERGAFF	TGTGCCAGCAGCTTGTATGACCTCGAGAGGGGGGCTTTCTTT
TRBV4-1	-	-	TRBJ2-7	CASSLGTGSASYEQYF	TGCGCCAGCAGCCTCGGGACTGGCAGTGCCTCCTACGAGCAGTACTTC
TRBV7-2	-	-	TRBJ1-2	CAGLGASGDGYTF	TGTGCCGGACTCGGGGCCAGTGGCGATGGCTACACCTTC
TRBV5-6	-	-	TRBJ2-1	CASSLVGTPHHNEQFF	TGTGCCAGCAGCTTGGTTGGGACGCCCCACCACAATGAGCAGTTCTTC
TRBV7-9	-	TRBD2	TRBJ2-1	CASSLAGVLSGPYNEQFF	TGTGCCAGCAGCTTAGCGGGGGTCCTTAGCGGGCCCTACAATGAGCAGTTCTTC
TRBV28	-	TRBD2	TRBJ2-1	CASRRTSGRVDEQFF	TGTGCCAGCAGGCGGACTAGCGGGAGGGTAGATGAGCAGTTCTTC
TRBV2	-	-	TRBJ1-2	CASSTDTYGYTF	TGTGCCAGCAGTACAGATACCTATGGCTACACCTTC
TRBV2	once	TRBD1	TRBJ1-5	CASSPGGRGQPQHF	TGTGCCAGCAGTCCAGGGGGCCGGGGTCAACCCCAGCATTTT
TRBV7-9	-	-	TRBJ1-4	CASSSPTGYNEKLFF	TGTGCCAGCAGCTCCCCGACGGGATATAATGAAAAACTGTTTTTT
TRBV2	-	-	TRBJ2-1	CASGRDTRNEQFF	TGTGCCAGCGGGCGGGATACGAGGAATGAGCAGTTCTTC
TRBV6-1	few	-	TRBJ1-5	CASSVDIQPQHF	TGTGCCAGCAGTGTCGACATTCAGCCCCAGCATTTT
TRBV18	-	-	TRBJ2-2	CASSPLGPNTGELFF	TGTGCCAGCTCACCTCTGGGGCCTAACACCGGGGAGCTGTTTTTT
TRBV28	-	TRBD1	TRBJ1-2	CASSSQPGAGGPGYGYTF	TGTGCCAGCAGTTCGCAGCCCGGGGCAGGGGGCCCTGGCTATGGCTACACCTTC
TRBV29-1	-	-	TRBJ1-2	CSAVDRRSNYGYTF	TGCAGCGCCGTGGACAGAAGATCTAACTATGGCTACACCTTC
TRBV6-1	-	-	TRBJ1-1	CASSNRGRGAEAFF	TGTGCCAGCAGTAACCGGGGAAGAGGGGCTGAAGCTTTCTTT
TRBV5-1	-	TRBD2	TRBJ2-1	CASSPPLAGGPINEQFF	TGCGCCAGCAGCCCCCCCCTAGCGGGAGGGCCGATCAATGAGCAGTTCTTC
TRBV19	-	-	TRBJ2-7	CARKSYEQYF	TGTGCCAGAAAATCCTACGAGCAGTACTTC
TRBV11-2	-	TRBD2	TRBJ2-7	CASSPGTSGTYEQYF	TGTGCCAGCAGCCCTGGGACTAGCGGCACCTACGAGCAGTACTTC
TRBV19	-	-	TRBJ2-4	CASSTRQDEAKNIQYF	TGTGCCAGTAGTACGAGACAGGATGAAGCCAAAAACATTCAGTACTTC
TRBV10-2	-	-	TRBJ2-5	CASSESRETQYF	TGCGCCAGCAGTGAGTCGCGGGAGACCCAGTACTTC
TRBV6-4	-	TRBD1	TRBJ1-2	CASSERAQGYGYTF	TGTGCCAGCAGTGAACGGGCACAGGGGTATGGCTACACCTTC
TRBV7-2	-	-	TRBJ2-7	CASSWAGANEQYF	TGTGCCAGCAGCTGGGCAGGGGCGAACGAGCAGTACTTC
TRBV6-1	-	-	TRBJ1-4	CASSGRQWENEKLFF	TGTGCCAGCAGTGGAAGACAGTGGGAAAATGAAAAACTGTTTTTT
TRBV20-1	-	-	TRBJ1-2	CSANGQFGYTF	TGCAGTGCAAATGGACAGTTTGGCTACACCTTC
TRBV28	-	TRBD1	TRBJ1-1	CASSPTGRVPEAFF	TGTGCCAGCAGTCCGACAGGGAGGGTCCCTGAAGCTTTCTTT
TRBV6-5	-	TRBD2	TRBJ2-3	CASSYSGGLAPDTQYF	TGTGCCAGCAGTTACTCCGGGGGACTAGCCCCAGATACGCAGTATTTT
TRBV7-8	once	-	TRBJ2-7	CASSLGRAYDPYEQYF	TGTGCCAGCAGCTTAGGCCGAGCTTATGATCCCTACGAGCAGTACTTC
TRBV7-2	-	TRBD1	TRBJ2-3	CASSLEGASDTQYF	TGTGCCAGCAGCTTAGAGGGGGCCAGCGATACGCAGTATTTT
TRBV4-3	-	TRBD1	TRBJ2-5	CASSQDGRQGYETQYF	TGCGCCAGCAGCCAAGATGGTAGACAGGGTTACGAGACCCAGTACTTC
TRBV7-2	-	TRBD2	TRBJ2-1	CASSFAGTSGSNEQFF	TGTGCCAGCAGCTTCGCCGGGACTAGCGGGAGCAATGAGCAGTTCTTC
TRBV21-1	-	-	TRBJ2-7	CASTPWQDTSYEQYF	TGTGCCAGCACCCCCTGGCAAGATACCTCCTACGAGCAGTACTTC
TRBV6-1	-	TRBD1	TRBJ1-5	CASSEGQGLYSNQPQHF	TGTGCCAGCAGTGAGGGACAGGGCTTATATAGCAATCAGCCCCAGCATTTT
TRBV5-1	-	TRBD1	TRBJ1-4	CASSDYRGGFNEKLFF	TGCGCCAGCAGCGACTACAGGGGAGGGTTTAATGAAAAACTGTTTTTT
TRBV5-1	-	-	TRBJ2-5	CASSLAEAATQYF	TGCGCCAGCAGCTTGGCTGAGGCAGCTACCCAGTACTTC
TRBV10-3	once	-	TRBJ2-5	CAISVALQETQYF	TGTGCCATCAGTGTGGCATTACAAGAGACCCAGTACTTC
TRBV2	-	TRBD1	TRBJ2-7	CASSTDRGTSYEQYF	TGTGCCAGCAGTACTGACAGGGGGACTTCCTACGAGCAGTACTTC
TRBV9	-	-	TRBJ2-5	CASSVAETQYF	TGTGCCAGCAGCGTAGCAGAGACCCAGTACTTC
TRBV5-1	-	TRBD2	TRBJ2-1	CASSLLADSYNEQFF	TGCGCCAGCAGCTTACTAGCGGACTCCTACAATGAGCAGTTCTTC
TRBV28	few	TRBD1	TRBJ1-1	CASRQLPGQGNTEAFF	TGTGCCAGCAGACAACTTCCGGGACAGGGGAACACTGAAGCTTTCTTT
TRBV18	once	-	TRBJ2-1	CASSPTRQYNEQFF	TGTGCCAGCTCACCCACCAGGCAGTACAATGAGCAGTTCTTC
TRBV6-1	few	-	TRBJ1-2	CASSTTGASYGYTF	TGTGCCAGCAGTACCACAGGCGCCTCCTATGGCTACACCTTC
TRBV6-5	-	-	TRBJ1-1	CASSYRPGPNTEAFF	TGTGCCAGCAGTTACCGGCCGGGGCCCAACACTGAAGCTTTCTTT
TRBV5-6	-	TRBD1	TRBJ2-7	CASSLLGGDRDHEQYF	TGTGCCAGCAGCCTCCTTGGGGGGGACAGGGACCACGAGCAGTACTTC
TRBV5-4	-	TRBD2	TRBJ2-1	CASSPQMASGANEQFF	TGTGCCAGCAGCCCACAGATGGCTAGCGGAGCAAATGAGCAGTTCTTC
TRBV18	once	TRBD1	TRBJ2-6	CASSDRKGQGTSGANVLTF	TGTGCCAGCTCAGATCGGAAGGGACAGGGTACGTCTGGGGCCAACGTCCTGACTTTC
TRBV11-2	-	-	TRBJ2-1	CASSSGGLKQFF	TGTGCCAGCAGCTCCGGGGGATTAAAGCAGTTCTTC